Presented here are 10 T cell receptor beta chains from one specimen sequenced in a study of T cells in localized non-small cell lung cancer. TCRdb's table, derived via immunoSEQ multiplex PCR, lists solely in-frame clones and lacks some. The data contain approximately 21,000 clones, over 75% of them seen just once; the ten biggest clones take up 25% to 35%. Sequenced here: peripheral blood mononuclear cells, sampled before any cancer treatment. These receptors all stem from a male donor at least 60 years old with stage II lung adenocarcinoma.

This clone was seen only once. V and J are TRBV19 and TRBJ2-2, with D possibly being TRBD2 (5 bases). The V and J ends lost 8 bases and 1 base respectively, with 5 bases between them. The germline gives CDR1 LNHDA, CDR2 SQIVND (reference sequence). The length of the CDR3 is 12 residues. CDR3 region: CASGRNTGELFF. The DNA for the CDR3 is TGTGCCAGTGGGAGGAACACCGGGGAGCTGTTTTTT.

This clone has only a few counts. The rearrangement joins TRBV5-1 to TRBJ1-2; 9 nucleotides align to TRBD1. Germline CDR1 SGHRS, CDR2 YFSETQ. The length of the CDR3 is 15 residues. Trimming cost V 4 bases and J 0 bases; bases outside gene matches: 4. The CDR3 loop reads CASSPRTGANYGYTF. In DNA form, the CDR3 reads TGCGCCAGCAGCCCTAGGACAGGGGCTAACTATGGCTACACCTTC.

V and J are TRBV5-1 and TRBJ2-2; D perhaps matches TRBD1 (5 bases). In germline, CDR1 is SGHRS, CDR2 YFSETQ. This CDR3 region has 18 residues. V was cut by 0 bases and J by 2 bases, with 17 bases left in between. CDR3 DNA: TGCGCCAGCAGCTTGGATGTCAGGGCACATGATAACACCGGGGAGCTGTTTTTT. Translation gives CASSLDVRAHDNTGELFF.

The V call is TRBV10-1, the J call TRBJ2-7; 9 bases are shared with TRBD2. This CDR3 contains 15 residues. Germline CDR1 is WNHNN and CDR2 is SYGVQD (reference sequence). V lost 3 bases to trimming and J lost 2 bases; unmatched junction nucleotides: 5. Here the CDR3 DNA reads TGCGCCAGCAGTGACGGAGCTAGCGGGACCTACGAGCAGTACTTC. Its translation: CASSDGASGTYEQYF.

The gene calls are TRBV4-2 and TRBJ2-1; possibly TRBD1 or TRBD2 for D (5 bases each). CDR1 is LGHNA, CDR2 YNFKEQ, per germline. The length of the CDR3 is 14 residues. V was pared by 8 bases and J by 2 bases, with 13 bases between. The CDR3 DNA is TGTGCCAGCCGCTCCGGGACGCCCTACAATGAGCAGTTCTTC. Its translation: CASRSGTPYNEQFF.

The chain employs TRBV28 and TRBJ1-1; the D is unclear. The V gene lost 6 bases and the J gene lost 4 bases, with 21 bases spanning the gap. This CDR3 is 16 amino acids long. Germline lookup yields CDR1 MDHEN and CDR2 SYDVKM. As DNA, the CDR3 is TGTGCCAGCAGAAAGCTTAGGACTGCCCATTTCACTGAAGCTTTCTTT. Translated: CASRKLRTAHFTEAFF.

V is TRBV30 and J is TRBJ1-2; D remains ambiguous. Germline V gene sequence: CDR1 GTSNPN, CDR2 SVGIG (reference sequence). The ends were cut back, 0 bases at V and 6 bases at J, with 14 bases in the middle. CDR3 length: 14 amino acids. The CDR3 protein is CAWSVRRGLDGYTF. In DNA, the CDR3 is TGTGCCTGGAGTGTACGTAGAGGGTTAGATGGCTACACCTTC.

The chain employs TRBV11-3 and TRBJ2-7; 7 nucleotides line up with TRBD2. The germline CDR1 and CDR2 sequences are SGHNT and YENEEA. The CDR3 is 16 residues long. J lost 3 bases, V lost 5 bases, and 13 bases had no gene match. CDR3 sequence: CASSPPLARPNYEQYF. The CDR3 nucleotides read TGTGCCAGCAGCCCGCCACTAGCGCGCCCTAACTACGAGCAGTACTTC.

This clone showed up just once. The V call is TRBV7-6, the J call TRBJ1-5; a possible D gene is TRBD1 (6 bases). CDR1 and CDR2 (germline): SGHVS, FNYEAQ. The V end was cut by 2 bases, the J end by 7 bases, with 21 bases between. CDR3 length equals 17 residues. The CDR3 spells CASSLNRGQGRGQPQHF. The CDR3 DNA reads as TGTGCCAGCAGCTTAAATAGAGGTCAGGGGAGAGGGCAGCCCCAGCATTTT.

The chain links TRBV7-8 to TRBJ2-7; 10 bases fit TRBD1. V was clipped by 7 bases and J by 2 bases; unmatched bases: 11. The CDR3 covers 16 residues. The germline V gene has CDR1 SGHVS and CDR2 FQNEAQ. The CDR3 is CASTSFSGTGAYEQYF. CDR3 nucleotide sequence: TGTGCCAGCACCTCTTTTTCCGGGACAGGGGCCTACGAGCAGTACTTC.